This T cell receptor beta chain came from a study of regulatory T cells in long-lasting Graves disease. Study-wide context: Antithyroid drugs had been given to newly diagnosed Graves' patients for under 3 months.

Germline V lookup: CDR1 DFQATT, CDR2 SNEGSKA (reference sequence). V lost 1 base, J lost 5 bases, and 14 bases lay in between. CDR3 length equals 14 residues. This sample's time point: newly diagnosed GD, antithyroid drugs for less than 3 months. PBMCs provided the RNA from which the TCR library was made. Note on this clonotype: Its antigen is currently unknown.

According to the study, TCR beta libraries were built with iRepertoire HTBI primers and CDR3-region Arm-PCR. From the multiplex PCR reads, TCRdb called clonotypes with MiXCR, one entry per CDR3 protein. There are hundreds of thousands of distinct CDR3 sequences in the sample; about 14% occur only once, and about 9.1% lies in the top ten. Study-wide results and limits: Persistent disease was characterized by preferential usage of TRBV28, TRBJ1-2 and TRBJ2-5. Researchers reported studying only peripheral blood, not thyroid tissue.

These data are also associated with another study on T cells in Graves' hyperthyroidism and ophthalmopathy.

The source material was peripheral blood mononuclear cells (PBMCs), sampled at new diagnosis, from a patient treated with antithyroid drugs. The TCR comes from a young man with Graves disease. The rearrangement uses TRBV20-1 and TRBJ2-5; tentative D call: TRBD1 (6 bases). The CDR3 DNA reads as TGCAGTGCTAGAGTGGGTTCAGGGGTGGAGACCCAGTACTTC. Protein: CSARVGSGVETQYF.